The text below deals with one T cell receptor beta chain. Its antigen remains unidentified. The data originate from a study of T cell repertoires in cytomegalovirus infection. Findings and caveats of the study: Ex vivo, HLA-C-restricted CMV-specific TCR beta clonotypes prevailed over the rest of the response.

TCRdb recomputed calls from the reads with MiXCR, one row per CDR3 protein. The data contain 700,000 to 900,000 distinct CDR3 sequences, just under 30% of them singletons. From germline, CDR1 is MGHRA and CDR2 YSYEKL. The CDR3 covers 18 residues. The ends lost 1 base at V and 3 bases at J; junction bases unmatched: 9. The chain uses TRBV4-1 and TRBJ2-5; 12 bases line up with TRBD2. This TCR was recovered from a human donor in good health (CMV status not recorded). Some clones in this sample may be carry-over from other donors' samples. Sequencing used cultured CD8+ T cells from PBMCs, obtained from culture after CMV antigen stimulation. CDR3 protein: CASSQGVLTSGGEETQYF. Written as DNA, the CDR3 is TGCGCCAGCAGCCAAGGGGTACTGACTAGCGGGGGCGAAGAGACCCAGTACTTC.